This T cell receptor beta chain was obtained from a study of type 1 and type 2 diabetes patients. Genomic DNA was the PCR template. A primer set of 30 forward and 13 reverse primers amplified the CDR3. From the multiplex PCR reads, TCRdb called clonotypes with MiXCR, one entry per CDR3 protein. The profile shows more than 250,000 distinct CDR3 sequences, 47% of them singletons. There are many counts of this clonotype. Its target is unknown. Notes on the study in general: Groups were not age- or gender-matched, which may bias interpretation.

Trimming removed 7 bases at V and 5 bases at J, with 17 bases between. Germline CDR1 reads SNHLY; CDR2 reads FYNNEI. This CDR3 region has 14 residues. The specimen was peripheral blood mononuclear cells (PBMCs). The chain links TRBV2 to TRBJ1-2, with a weak D call TRBD1 (6 bases). The sequence was collected from a man aged 18 to 29 with type 2 diabetes. Here the CDR3 reads CASMGLTGYYGYTF. The CDR3 nucleotides are TGTGCCAGCATGGGATTGACAGGCTATTATGGCTACACCTTC.